What follows are 15 T cell receptor beta chains derived from one specimen sequenced in a study of blood T cell repertoires in COVID-19. The protocol was immunoSEQ multiplex PCR, while the TCRdb copy is restricted to in-frame clones and leaves out a portion. The sample contains fewer than 75,000 clones, roughly 92% of which appear only once. What was sequenced was peripheral blood. The receptors come from a man aged 50-59 years with active COVID-19.

V gene TRBV7-9 combines with J gene TRBJ1-4; D is ambiguous. The CDR3 is 15 amino acids. Trimming shortened V by 1 base and J by 0 bases, and 6 bases separated the two germline ends. Germline V gene lookup returns CDR1 SEHNR and CDR2 FQNEAQ (reference sequence). In DNA, the CDR3 is TGTGCCAGCAGCTTAGATCTAGCAACTAATGAAAAACTGTTTTTT. Protein: CASSLDLATNEKLFF.

The chain uses TRBV11-2 and TRBJ2-2, with TRBD2 matching 7 bases. V dropped 7 bases and J dropped 3; count of bases not matched to a gene: 11. From germline, CDR1 is SGHAT and CDR2 FQNNGV. The CDR3 has 16 amino acids. CDR3: CASINSRDYHTGELFF. CDR3 coding DNA: TGTGCCAGCATCAACAGTCGGGACTACCACACCGGGGAGCTGTTTTTT.

The CDR3 here is CASSLDFSYNEQFF. The CDR3, as DNA: TGTGCCAGCAGCCTAGACTTCTCCTACAATGAGCAGTTCTTC. This chain connects TRBV5-8 to TRBJ2-1; D is unclear. CDR1 and CDR2 from the germline V gene are SGHTS and YDEGEE. The V and J ends lost 4 bases and 0 bases respectively, with 8 bases between them. The length of the CDR3 is 14 residues.

The chain recombines TRBV5-5 with TRBJ1-1; D is undetermined. The V end was cut by 3 bases, the J end by 2 bases, with 17 bases between. The CDR3 is made up of 16 amino acids. CDR1 is SGHKS and CDR2 is YYEKEE in the germline V gene (reference sequence). This CDR3 reads CASSSHVAGGNTEAFF. The CDR3 nucleotides read TGTGCCAGCAGCTCCCACGTAGCCGGTGGTAACACTGAAGCTTTCTTT.

The V and J genes are TRBV4-2 and TRBJ1-2, with 7 bases that match TRBD1. Germline V gene data show CDR1 as LGHNA and CDR2 as YNFKEQ. The V segment lost 2 bases and the J segment 8 bases; nucleotides outside the gene matches: 17. This CDR3 comprises 17 residues. CDR3 residues: CASSQPKPTKGGRGYTF. In DNA, the CDR3 is TGTGCCAGCAGCCAACCAAAACCGACTAAAGGGGGCCGAGGCTACACCTTC.

V usage is TRBV5-1 and J usage is TRBJ2-2, with 7 bases identical to TRBD1. From germline, CDR1 is SGHRS and CDR2 YFSETQ. V gave up 0 bases and J gave up 3 bases; unmatched junction bases: 2. CDR3 length: 15 residues. CDR3: CASSLGDRDTGELFF. CDR3 DNA: TGCGCCAGCAGCTTGGGGGACAGAGACACCGGGGAGCTGTTTTTT.

The gene calls are TRBV28 and TRBJ1-2; 9 bases match TRBD1. J gave up 8 bases and V 2 bases, and 12 bases lay outside the gene matches. Germline V gives CDR1 MDHEN, CDR2 SYDVKM. CDR3 size: 16 residues. CDR3 sequence reads: CASSLRNRGHLEGYTF. CDR3 nucleotides: TGTGCCAGCAGTTTAAGGAACAGGGGGCACTTGGAAGGCTACACCTTC.

The chain carries TRBV6-2 or TRBV6-3 and TRBJ2-5, with 13 bases fitting TRBD2. The CDR3 spans 17 residues. J gave up 0 bases and V 5 bases, and 6 bases lay outside the gene matches. CDR1 is MNHEY, CDR2 SVGEGT, per germline. The CDR3 DNA reads TGTGCCAGCAGTCCGGGACTAGCGGGGCCCTACCAAGAGACCCAGTACTTC. It encodes CASSPGLAGPYQETQYF.

The chain is built from TRBV27 and TRBJ2-7, with a weak D call TRBD1 (5 bases). Trimming removed 8 bases at V and 0 bases at J, with 20 bases between. Germline CDR1 MNHEY, CDR2 SMNVEV (reference sequence). The CDR3 sequence is 16 residues long. The CDR3 here is CASRERGWSDSYEQYF. In nucleotides, the CDR3 is TGTGCCAGCCGAGAAAGGGGTTGGTCAGACTCCTACGAGCAGTACTTC.

V gene TRBV2 combines with J gene TRBJ1-5, with TRBD1 matching 9 bases. This CDR3 comprises 14 residues. The junction had 7 bases not matched to a gene; V was cut back by 5 bases and J by 8 bases. The V gene's germline CDR1 is SNHLY and CDR2 FYNNEI. The CDR3 nucleotides are TGTGCCAGCAGTTTGGGACAGGGATTCGAGCCCCAGCATTTT. Translated: CASSLGQGFEPQHF.

The chain recombines TRBV7-9 with TRBJ2-3, with a weak D call TRBD2 (5 bases). The CDR3 covers 16 residues. V dropped 4 bases and J dropped 2 bases, with 16 bases sitting between them. CDR1 SEHNR and CDR2 FQNEAQ come from the germline V gene (reference sequence). The CDR3 region has the DNA TGTGCCAGCAGCTCGATCGAAGGAGGCAACACAGATACGCAGTATTTT. Its protein is CASSSIEGGNTDTQYF.

This chain joins TRBV28 and TRBJ2-7; 10 positions agree with TRBD1. CDR1 is MDHEN and CDR2 is SYDVKM in the germline V gene. V lost 6 bases and J lost 2; bases outside the gene matches: 7. The CDR3 sequence is 15 residues long. The CDR3 here is CASSLGTGDTYEQYF. CDR3 sequence (DNA): TGTGCCAGCAGCCTGGGGACAGGGGATACCTACGAGCAGTACTTC.

The J gene is TRBJ1-2, the V gene TRBV6-5; D gene ambiguous. Germline CDR1 reads MNHEY; CDR2 reads SVGAGI. This CDR3 is built from 13 residues. Trimming cost V 4 bases and J 8 bases, with 14 bases left between them. The chain's CDR3 is CASSSGRRVGYTF. The CDR3, as DNA: TGTGCCAGCAGTTCTGGGAGGAGGGTCGGCTACACCTTC.

The gene calls are TRBV7-2 and TRBJ2-3, with TRBD1 matching 11 bases. Trimming took 5 bases from V and 3 from J; bases not matched to a gene: 7. Germline values: CDR1 SGHTA, CDR2 FQGNSA. CDR3 length equals 16 residues. The chain's CDR3 is CASSLGGQGATDTQYF. As DNA, the CDR3 is TGTGCCAGCAGCCTCGGTGGACAGGGGGCAACAGATACGCAGTATTTT.

The V call is TRBV25-1, the J call TRBJ1-2; TRBD1 aligns across 7 bases. Germline assignment: CDR1 MGHDK and CDR2 SYGVNS. Trimming at V came to 3 bases and at J to 4 bases, leaving 5 bases not matched to a gene. The CDR3 runs 14 residues. The CDR3, as DNA: TGTGCCAGCAGTGAGACGGGACAGATCTATGGCTACACCTTC. Its protein product is CASSETGQIYGYTF.